This T cell receptor beta chain was captured by sequencing in a study of response to subunit inactivated influenza vaccine. One entry per CDR3 protein results from TCRdb running MiXCR on the RT-PCR reads. The sample holds 450,000 to 600,000 distinct CDR3 sequences, more than 15% seen once. This clonotype was observed a few times. This CDR3 has 14 residues. Germline V gene sequence: CDR1 SQVTM, CDR2 ANQGSEA. Trimming removed 6 bases from V and 2 bases from J; junction bases left unmatched: 6. The sequenced sample was CD4+ T cells sorted from PBMCs, obtained less than 25 months after vaccination. The V gene is TRBV29-1, the J gene TRBJ1-5; 8 bases match TRBD1. The receptor comes from a man aged 50 to 69 who received an inactivated influenza vaccine. The CDR3 region has the DNA TGCAGCGTCCTGGACAGGGAGGGCAATCAGCCCCAGCATTTT. Its translation is CSVLDREGNQPQHF.